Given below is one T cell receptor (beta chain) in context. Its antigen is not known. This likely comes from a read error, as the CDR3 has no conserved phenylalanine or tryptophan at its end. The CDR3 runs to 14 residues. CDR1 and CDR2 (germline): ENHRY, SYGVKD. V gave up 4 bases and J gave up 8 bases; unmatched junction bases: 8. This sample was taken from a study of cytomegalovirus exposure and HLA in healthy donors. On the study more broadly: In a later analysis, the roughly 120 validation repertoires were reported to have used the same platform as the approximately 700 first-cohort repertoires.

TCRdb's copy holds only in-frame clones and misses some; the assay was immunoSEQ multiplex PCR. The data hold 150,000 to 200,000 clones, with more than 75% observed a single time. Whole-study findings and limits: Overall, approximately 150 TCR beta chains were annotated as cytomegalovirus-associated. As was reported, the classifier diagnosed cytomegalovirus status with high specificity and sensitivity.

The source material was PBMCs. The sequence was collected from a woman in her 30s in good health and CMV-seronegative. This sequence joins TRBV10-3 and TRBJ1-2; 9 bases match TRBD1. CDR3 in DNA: TGTGCCATCAGTGGGGACAGGGAAGTGTACGGCTACACCCTC. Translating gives CAISGDREVYGYTL.